This T cell receptor (beta chain) comes out of a study of PD-L1 blockade in urothelial cancer (dated by TCRdb to 2017 to 2019). With respect to the entire study: Every patient began therapy in the mid-2010s and was given atezolizumab 1,200 mg intravenously every 3 weeks. About 90% of the roughly 29 patients were males with bladder-origin urothelial cancer, and about 60% of the roughly 29 reported a prior smoking history. Pretreatment blood TCR-seq was available for twenty-nine patients, at least one posttreatment blood collection was obtained for 25 or so patients, and tumor TCR-seq was available for 25 or so patients. Blood samples were analyzed 3 weeks after the start of treatment (second dose) and 6 weeks after the start of treatment. Blood samples gave median yields of roughly 150,000 T cells and tens of thousands of unique TCRs, along with a median clonality of 0.080. Patients had an ECOG performance status of 0 or 1 and had received between 0 and 3 prior chemotherapy regimens. Fewer than ten patients reached durable clinical benefit, while 20 to 25 patients did not. Progression-free survival longer than 6 months counted as durable clinical benefit, and TCR features were additionally tested against both progression-free and overall survival. Whole exome sequencing and RNA sequencing of pretreatment tumors were performed alongside TCR sequencing in the same patients. Pretreatment tumor samples, along with matched peripheral blood collected serially before and after atezolizumab treatment, underwent TCR sequencing. The study, an exploratory multi-omic analysis, examined somatic, immune and clinical correlates of response to PD-L1 blockade with atezolizumab in urothelial cancer.

The intended sense of this specimen's time point label: pretreatment peripheral blood. The cohort included some 30 patients with locally advanced or metastatic urothelial carcinoma who were treated at Memorial Sloan Kettering on a trial protocol. Peripheral blood mononuclear cells were collected pretreatment and during treatment, at between 1 and 8 total time points per patient. The Qiagen DNeasy Blood extraction kit was used to purify genomic DNA from total PBMCs and from tumor samples. PBMCs were collected pretreatment and during treatment, and were isolated and stored as previously described. A word on this clone: Its antigen specificity is not known. Per-base quality was not reported, and no clone a single base away is much larger than it.

The research as a whole found: At 3 weeks after the start of treatment, tumor-associated TCR clones in peripheral blood had expanded more in patients with durable benefit (n of about 20, p = 0.022). Because of the small sample size (n of about 29) and the many exploratory analyses performed, the results are intended to be regarded as hypothesis-generating. Improved progression-free and overall survival was found to be associated with pretreatment peripheral blood TCR clonality below the median.

Each PCR received spiked-in synthetic TCR analog templates so that absolute template abundance could be estimated from read counts. TCRbeta CDR3 regions were amplified from genomic DNA with bias-controlled V and J gene primers using the immunoSEQ assay. Sequencing of rearranged TCRbeta segments was performed at approximately 20X coverage. Per the source publication's procedure: Sequencing errors were corrected by clustering, and CDR3s were annotated against IMGT so that V, D and J genes could be assigned. Out-of-frame and stop-codon sequences were excluded, and only productive TCRbeta rearrangements were used in downstream analyses. Clonality was calculated as one minus the Shannon entropy normalized by the log of the number of unique productive sequences. Fisher's exact test with Benjamini-Hochberg correction, at a threshold of adjusted p below 0.01, was used to find clones that differed between time points or between blood and tumor. TCRdb carries this immuneACCESS record with in-frame sequences only. Its versions omit some clonotypes, under half of them owing to an unresolved V gene in the studies checked, with the rest unexplained. From that table come the V and J calls and clone size; the DNA was used to work out D and trimming. The sample data list tens of thousands of clones, and roughly 84% of these were observed just once. Of the sample, 9% to 9.5% falls within the top ten clones.

This material consisted of PBMCs, taken around atezolizumab (anti-PD-L1) treatment. This TCR was sampled from a woman aged 65 to 85 with urothelial cancer.

The CDR3 has the sequence CASSQALAGGSRSYEQYF. Read as DNA, the sequence is TGCGCCAGCAGCCAAGCACTAGCGGGGGGTTCTCGATCCTACGAGCAGTACTTC. The chain joins TRBV4-3 to TRBJ2-7, with TRBD2 identical over 12 junction bases. CDR3 length: 18 amino acids, cysteine to phenylalanine. The DNA shown is the 54-base CDR3, in frame from base 1. Per the germline V gene, LGHNA is the CDR1 and YSLEER is the CDR2. Trimming leaves V shorter by 1 base and J shorter by 1 base, with the junction holding 8 bases beyond the gene matches.